These 32 T cell receptor beta chains share one sample of origin, sequenced in a study of CD8 T cells in ankylosing spondylitis (dated by TCRdb to between 2016 and 2019). Study-wide conclusions, independent of this receptor: Blood from ankylosing spondylitis patients appeared to be characterized by a TCR beta motif composed of eight highly homologous amino acid variants.

These TCRs' antigens remain unknown. The library came from 5' RACE. The instrument given in TCRdb is Illumina HiSeq 2500. TCRdb reran the public reads through fastp at Q25 and MiXCR, keeping productive beta chains. Rows merge per CDR3 protein into single entries with the most common DNA and genes. This sample is represented by under 850,000 distinct CDR3 sequences; 19% of them were singletons. Around a fifth of the sample goes to the ten largest clones. Sequencing was performed on blood, either unsorted or a sorted T cell fraction (not recorded which). These receptor sequences come from a male donor with ankylosing spondylitis.

This chain joins TRBV10-3 and TRBJ2-7, with 7 bases aligning to TRBD1. The germline V gene has CDR1 ENHRY and CDR2 SYGVKD. The V segment lost 7 bases and the J segment 3 bases; nucleotides outside the gene matches: 12. CDR3 length: 15 residues. In DNA form, the CDR3 reads TGTGCCATCACAGAAGAACAGGGGCAAGGCTACGAGCAGTACTTC. Translated: CAITEEQGQGYEQYF.

There are a few counts of this clonotype. This chain connects TRBV30 to TRBJ2-2; the D gene is possibly TRBD1 (5 bases). V lost 3 bases and J lost 5, with 7 bases in between. This CDR3 is 12 amino acids long. CDR1 and CDR2 (germline): GTSNPN, SVGIG (reference sequence). This CDR3 reads CAWSRETGELFF. CDR3 DNA: TGTGCCTGGAGCAGGGAAACCGGGGAGCTGTTTTTT.

This clonotype was detected many times. V gene TRBV18 combines with J gene TRBJ2-7; possibly TRBD1 for D (6 bases). This CDR3 contains 13 residues. Trimming stripped 0 bases from V and 4 bases from J, with 7 bases between. Looked up from germline, CDR1 is KGHSH and CDR2 is LQKENI. Written as DNA, the CDR3 is TGTGCCAGCTCACCACCGACAGGATACGAGCAGTACTTC. It encodes CASSPPTGYEQYF.

The CDR3 DNA sequence: TGCAGTGCAAGTAGTCTGGGGCTCCAAGAGACCCAGTACTTC. This codes for CSASSLGLQETQYF. This chain uses TRBV20-1 with TRBJ2-5; tentatively, D is TRBD1 (5 bases). Trimming pared 6 bases from V and 1 base from J, leaving 15 bases between. The CDR3 runs 14 residues. CDR1 and CDR2 from the germline V gene are DFQATT and SNEGSKA (reference sequence).

This chain joins TRBV28 and TRBJ1-5; no definite D call. V lost 4 bases to trimming and J lost 2 bases, with 15 bases between them. In germline, CDR1 is MDHEN, CDR2 SYDVKM. The CDR3 loop spans 16 amino acids. CDR3 loop: CASSWGVRQGNQPQHF. The CDR3 DNA is TGTGCCAGCAGTTGGGGAGTGCGGCAGGGCAATCAGCCCCAGCATTTT. The whole variable domain, remainder taken from reference TRBV28 and TRBJ1-5, is DVKVTQSSRYLVKRTGEKVFLECVQDMDHENMFWYRQDPGLGLRLIYFSYDVKMKEKGDIPEGYSVSREKKERFSLILESASTNQTSMYLCASSWGVRQGNQPQHFGDGTRLSIL.

Only a few counts were recorded for this clonotype. The gene calls are TRBV29-1 and TRBJ1-1, with 12 nucleotides matching TRBD1. V lost 6 bases, J lost 3 bases, and 5 bases stayed unmatched. The germline V gene has CDR1 SQVTM and CDR2 ANQGSEA. The CDR3 is made up of 14 amino acids. The CDR3 region has the DNA TGCAGCGTGCCGGGACAGGGGGCTTACACTGAAGCTTTCTTT. It specifies CSVPGQGAYTEAFF.

This clonotype showed up many times. The gene calls are TRBV12-3 or TRBV12-4 and TRBJ2-1; D assignment may be TRBD1 or TRBD2 (5 bases each). V gave up 5 bases and J gave up 7 bases, with 15 bases separating them. This CDR3 has 14 amino acids. CDR3 residues: CASSLRERKNEQFF. The CDR3 nucleotides are TGTGCCAGCAGTCTCAGGGAGAGAAAAAATGAGCAGTTCTTC.

This clonotype was picked up many times. The J gene is TRBJ1-4, the V gene TRBV10-3, with 8 bases matching TRBD1. The CDR3 runs 12 residues. CDR1 and CDR2 from the germline V gene are ENHRY and SYGVKD. Trimming at V came to 3 bases and at J to 14 bases, leaving 5 bases not matched to a gene. CDR3 in DNA: TGTGCCATCAGTGACGACAGGGGCAAGCTGTTTTTT. It specifies CAISDDRGKLFF.

The chain has TRBV29-1 and TRBJ2-5; 10 positions match TRBD1. Germline lookup yields CDR1 SQVTM and CDR2 ANQGSEA. V shed 6 bases, J shed 10 bases, and the junction held 14 bases outside the gene matches. The CDR3 consists of 14 residues. CDR3 in DNA: TGCAGCGTCTCACCCGGGACAGGGGATGGCGTCCAGTACTTC. Its protein product is CSVSPGTGDGVQYF.

V gene TRBV28 combines with J gene TRBJ1-5; tentatively, D is TRBD1 (5 bases). Germline V gene data show CDR1 as MDHEN and CDR2 as SYDVKM. The ends were cut back, 7 bases at V and 3 bases at J, with 7 bases in the middle. This CDR3 contains 12 residues. CDR3 DNA: TGTGCCAGCAACAGGCCCAATCAGCCCCAGCATTTT. Its translation is CASNRPNQPQHF.

This clonotype showed up just a few times. The CDR3 coding sequence is TGTGCCAGTAGTATAGATCCTAGCGGGAGCACAGATACGCAGTATTTT. Encoded protein: CASSIDPSGSTDTQYF. This chain joins TRBV19 and TRBJ2-3; the match to TRBD2 covers 8 bases. The germline CDR1 and CDR2 sequences are LNHDA and SQIVND (reference sequence). The CDR3 length is 16 residues. V gave up 0 bases and J gave up 0 bases; unmatched junction bases: 2.

This rearrangement joins TRBV28 to TRBJ1-6; no firm D call. The length of the CDR3 is 16 residues. Germline-derived CDR1 and CDR2 are MDHEN and SYDVKM. Trimming removed 6 bases from V and 6 bases from J, with 18 bases in between. CDR3 loop: CASSQNKPWGNSPLHF. DNA of the CDR3: TGTGCCAGCAGCCAAAACAAACCATGGGGTAATTCACCCCTCCACTTT.

This clonotype was recorded many times. The chain is built from TRBV14 and TRBJ2-5; TRBD2 matches at 12 bases. Unmatched junction bases numbered 11, after V lost 4 bases and J lost 5 bases. There are 17 residues in the CDR3. Germline V lookup: CDR1 SGHDN, CDR2 FVKESK. CDR3 loop: CASSPPRTSGTQETQYF. The DNA of the CDR3 is TGTGCCAGCAGCCCCCCAAGGACTAGCGGGACGCAGGAGACCCAGTACTTC.

The CDR3 DNA follows: TGCAGTGCTGGCGGACTACCGAACACCGGGGAGCTGTTTTTT. It translates to CSAGGLPNTGELFF. The chain has TRBV20-1 and TRBJ2-2, with D possibly being TRBD2 (6 bases). Germline V gene lookup returns CDR1 DFQATT and CDR2 SNEGSKA (reference sequence). Trimming removed 5 bases at V and 0 bases at J, with 10 bases between. The CDR3 loop spans 14 amino acids.

There are a few counts of this clonotype. This chain links TRBV20-1 with TRBJ1-6; D gene uncertain. V lost 0 bases and J 3 bases, leaving 9 bases between the germline ends. Germline loops: CDR1 DFQATT, CDR2 SNEGSKA (reference sequence). The CDR3 loop spans 15 amino acids. This CDR3 is CSAREANYYNSPLHF. The CDR3 coding sequence is TGCAGTGCTAGAGAGGCGAATTACTATAATTCACCCCTCCACTTT.

V usage is TRBV14 and J usage is TRBJ2-7; 10 bases agree with TRBD1. The ends lost 5 bases at V and 7 bases at J; junction bases unmatched: 11. This CDR3 contains 15 residues. The germline V gene encodes CDR1 SGHDN and CDR2 FVKESK. The CDR3 spells CASSSRTGGMEEQYF. DNA for the CDR3: TGTGCCAGCAGCTCCCGGACAGGGGGGATGGAGGAGCAGTACTTC.

This clonotype was observed a single time. The chain joins TRBV6-1 to TRBJ1-6, with 7 bases lining up with TRBD1. The ends lost 8 bases at V and 10 bases at J; junction bases unmatched: 11. The CDR3 extends over 14 amino acids. CDR1 MNHNS and CDR2 SASEGT come from the germline V gene. The DNA of the CDR3 is TGTGCCAGCGAGACAGGGTCTCTAGGGTCACCCCTCCACTTT. Amino acids: CASETGSLGSPLHF.

This clonotype has a handful of counts. CDR3 region: CASSWGQGIAYEQYF. CDR3 bases: TGCGCCAGCAGCTGGGGACAGGGGATCGCCTACGAGCAGTACTTC. V usage is TRBV5-1 and J usage is TRBJ2-7, with 10 nucleotides matching TRBD1. V gave up 3 bases and J gave up 2 bases; unmatched junction bases: 5. CDR3 length equals 15 residues. CDR1 and CDR2 (germline): SGHRS, YFSETQ. Based on the CDR3 plus reference TRBV5-1 and TRBJ2-7, the full variable domain is KAGVTQTPRYLIKTRGQQVTLSCSPISGHRSVSWYQQTPGQGLQFLFEYFSETQRNKGNFPGRFSGRQFSNSRSEMNVSTLELGDSALYLCASSWGQGIAYEQYFGPGTRLTVT.

This clonotype was seen only a few times. This chain links TRBV7-4 with TRBJ1-5; D not certain. Germline CDR1 and CDR2: SGHVT and SQSDAQ. The CDR3 has 16 amino acids. Trimming took off 5 bases at V and 2 bases at J, with 16 bases between the two ends. The chain's CDR3 is CASSPPDPRGNQPQHF. The CDR3 coding sequence is TGTGCCAGCAGCCCGCCGGACCCTCGGGGCAATCAGCCCCAGCATTTT.

This clonotype was counted only a few times. This sequence joins TRBV30 and TRBJ2-2, with TRBD2 matching 7 bases. The trim removed 2 bases at V and 7 bases at J, leaving 7 bases unmatched. The CDR3 length is 14 residues. CDR1 and CDR2 (germline): GTSNPN, SVGIG (reference sequence). The CDR3 reads CAWSSGAQGGELFF. In DNA, the CDR3 is TGTGCCTGGAGTAGCGGGGCGCAGGGCGGGGAGCTGTTTTTT. The full variable domain, in which reference TRBV30 and TRBJ2-2 provide the parts outside the CDR3, is SQTIHQWPATLVQPVGSPLSLECTVEGTSNPNLYWYRQAAGRGLQLLFYSVGIGQISSEVPQNLSASRPQDRQFILSSKKLLLSDSGFYLCAWSSGAQGGELFFGEGSRLTVL.

In its sample, this clonotype was seen a few times. The rearrangement joins TRBV24-1 to TRBJ2-3, with TRBD2 matching 8 bases. The CDR3 is 23 amino acids. Per the germline V gene, CDR1 is KGHDR and CDR2 is SFDVKD. J was trimmed by 0 bases and V by 1 base; bases with no gene match: 23. In DNA, the CDR3 is TGTGCCACCAGTGATTTCCGCATACGGAGTAGCGGGGATCAACGCCAAAGCACAGATACGCAGTATTTT. The encoded protein is CATSDFRIRSSGDQRQSTDTQYF.

This clonotype showed up just a few times. The chain has TRBV7-2 and TRBJ1-1; D ambiguous. CDR1 and CDR2 from the germline V gene are SGHTA and FQGNSA. The V end was cut by 0 bases, the J end by 10 bases, with 9 bases between. The CDR3 runs 12 residues. The CDR3 nucleotides are TGTGCCAGCAGCTTAGCGCTTGGTGTAGCTTTCTTT. This encodes CASSLALGVAFF. Complete variable domain (other parts from reference TRBV7-2 and TRBJ1-1): GAGVSQSPSNKVTEKGKDVELRCDPISGHTALYWYRQSLGQGLEFLIYFQGNSAPDKSGLPSDRFSAERTGGSVSTLTIQRTQQEDSAVYLCASSLALGVAFFGQGTRLTVV.

The chain uses TRBV5-1 and TRBJ2-5; 9 bases fit TRBD2. This CDR3 has 15 amino acids. Germline V gives CDR1 SGHRS, CDR2 YFSETQ. The V and J ends lost 2 bases and 5 bases, in that order; junction bases with no gene match: 7. The CDR3 DNA reads TGCGCCAGCAGCTTATCCCTAGCGGGACCGGAGACCCAGTACTTC. It translates to CASSLSLAGPETQYF. Variable domain in full (rest from reference TRBV5-1 and TRBJ2-5): KAGVTQTPRYLIKTRGQQVTLSCSPISGHRSVSWYQQTPGQGLQFLFEYFSETQRNKGNFPGRFSGRQFSNSRSEMNVSTLELGDSALYLCASSLSLAGPETQYFGPGTRLLVL.

This clonotype has a count of ten or more. The V call is TRBV13, the J call TRBJ2-2, with a weak D call TRBD1 (7 bases). Germline V lookup: CDR1 PRHDT, CDR2 FYEKMQ (reference sequence). CDR3 length: 16 residues. Trimming left V 4 bases short and J 4 bases short, with 16 bases between. For the CDR3, the DNA is TGTGCCAGCAGCTCACGGGGGACAGACACCACCGGGGAGCTGTTTTTT. This sequence encodes CASSSRGTDTTGELFF.

This rearrangement joins TRBV11-2 to TRBJ1-6; D might be TRBD1 (6 bases). The CDR3 is 16 residues long. V was trimmed by 1 base and J by 9 bases, leaving 16 bases between them. The V gene's germline CDR1 is SGHAT and CDR2 FQNNGV. CDR3 nucleotides: TGTGCCAGCAGCTTAGGCAGGGGACTGGACCTTTCACCCCTCCACTTT. This sequence encodes CASSLGRGLDLSPLHF.

As to this clonotype: The junction shows a germline mismatch at one end, possibly a read error. The chain combines TRBV12-3 or TRBV12-4 with TRBJ1-1, with a weak D call TRBD1 (6 bases). CDR3 size: 10 residues. In DNA form, the CDR3 reads TGTGCCTGCAGCGGGACAGAAGCTTTCTTT. It translates to CACSGTEAFF.

This clonotype appeared a few times. The rearrangement links TRBV7-2 to TRBJ1-5, with TRBD1 matching over 8 bases. Germline V CDR1 and CDR2: SGHTA, FQGNSA. V shed 3 bases and J 3 bases; nucleotides not matched to a gene: 4. The CDR3 runs 15 residues. CDR3 loop: CASSFGQGLNQPQHF. The CDR3 nucleotides are TGTGCCAGCAGCTTTGGACAGGGACTCAATCAGCCCCAGCATTTT.

The chain uses TRBV27 and TRBJ2-1, with D possibly matching TRBD1 (5 bases). V lost 6 bases, J lost 1 base, and 19 bases lay in between. The CDR3 has 17 amino acids. The germline gives CDR1 MNHEY, CDR2 SMNVEV (reference sequence). The CDR3 loop reads CASSPTWGTLSYNEQFF. CDR3 coding DNA: TGTGCCAGCAGCCCCACTTGGGGCACATTGTCCTACAATGAGCAGTTCTTC.

CDR3 DNA sequence: TGTGCCAGCTCGCGAGAGCAAGGTGGTAATGAGCAGTTCTTC. Translation gives CASSREQGGNEQFF. J is TRBJ2-1 and V is TRBV2; D not resolved. The V gene's germline CDR1 is SNHLY and CDR2 FYNNEI. Trimming shortened V by 8 bases and J by 7 bases, and 18 bases separated the two germline ends. The CDR3 is 14 residues long. The full variable domain, completed using reference TRBV2 and TRBJ2-1, is EPEVTQTPSHQVTQMGQEVILRCVPISNHLYFYWYRQILGQKVEFLVSFYNNEISEKSEIFDDQFSVERPDGSNFTLKIRSTKLEDSAMYFCASSREQGGNEQFFGPGTRLTVL.

Only a few counts were recorded for this clonotype. This chain connects TRBV4-1 to TRBJ2-7; D not certain. Germline CDR1 is MGHRA and CDR2 is YSYEKL. Trimming shortened V by 0 bases and J by 2 bases, and 11 bases separated the two germline ends. This CDR3 region has 15 residues. The CDR3 loop reads CASSQDRTLPYEQYF. The DNA of the CDR3 is TGCGCCAGCAGCCAAGATCGCACCCTCCCCTACGAGCAGTACTTC.

This clonotype occurred a few times. The genes are TRBV28 and TRBJ2-3; 7 nucleotides align to TRBD1. CDR1 is MDHEN, CDR2 SYDVKM, per germline. This CDR3 has 14 residues. The junction had 8 bases not matched to a gene; V was cut back by 8 bases and J by 3 bases. The DNA for the CDR3 is TGTGCCAGCTCCACAGAGACAGGGACAGATACGCAGTATTTT. It encodes CASSTETGTDTQYF. The complete variable domain, with remaining parts taken from reference TRBV28 and TRBJ2-3, reads DVKVTQSSRYLVKRTGEKVFLECVQDMDHENMFWYRQDPGLGLRLIYFSYDVKMKEKGDIPEGYSVSREKKERFSLILESASTNQTSMYLCASSTETGTDTQYFGPGTRLTVL.

This clonotype was counted a few times. The CDR3 here is CASSSFQMNTEAFF. The CDR3 coding sequence is TGTGCCAGCAGTTCTTTCCAGATGAACACTGAAGCTTTCTTT. The rearrangement uses TRBV28 and TRBJ1-1; D unclear. The ends were cut back, 4 bases at V and 0 bases at J, with 9 bases in the middle. The length of the CDR3 is 14 residues. CDR1 MDHEN and CDR2 SYDVKM come from the germline V gene.